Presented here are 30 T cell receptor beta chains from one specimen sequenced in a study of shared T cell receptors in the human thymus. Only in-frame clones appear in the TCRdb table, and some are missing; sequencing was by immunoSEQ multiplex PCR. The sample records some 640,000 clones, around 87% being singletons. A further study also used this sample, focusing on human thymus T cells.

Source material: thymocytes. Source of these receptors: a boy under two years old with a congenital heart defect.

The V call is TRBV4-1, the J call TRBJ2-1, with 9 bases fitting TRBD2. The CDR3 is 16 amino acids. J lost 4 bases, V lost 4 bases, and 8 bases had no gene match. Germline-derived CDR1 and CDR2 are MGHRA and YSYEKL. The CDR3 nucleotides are TGCGCCAGCAGCCCAGCCGGGACTAGCATATACAATGAGCAGTTCTTC. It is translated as CASSPAGTSIYNEQFF.

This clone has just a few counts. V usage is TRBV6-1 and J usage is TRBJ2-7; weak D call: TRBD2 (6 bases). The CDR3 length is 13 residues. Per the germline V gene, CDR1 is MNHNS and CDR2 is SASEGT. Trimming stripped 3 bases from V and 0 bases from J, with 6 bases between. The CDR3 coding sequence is TGTGCCAGCAGTGACGGGGGCTCCTACGAGCAGTACTTC. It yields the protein CASSDGGSYEQYF.

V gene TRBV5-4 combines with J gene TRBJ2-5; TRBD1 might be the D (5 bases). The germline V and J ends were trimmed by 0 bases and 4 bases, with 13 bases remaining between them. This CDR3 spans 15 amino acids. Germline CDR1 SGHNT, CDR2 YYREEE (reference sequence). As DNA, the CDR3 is TGTGCCAGCAGCTTGGATCTGGGGCCCCCAGAGACCCAGTACTTC. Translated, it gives CASSLDLGPPETQYF.

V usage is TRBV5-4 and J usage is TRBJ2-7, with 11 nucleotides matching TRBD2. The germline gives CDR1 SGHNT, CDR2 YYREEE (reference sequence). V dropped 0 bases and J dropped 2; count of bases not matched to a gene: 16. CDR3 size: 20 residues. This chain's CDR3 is CASSLVNERLAGPGTYEQYF. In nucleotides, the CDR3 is TGTGCCAGCAGCTTGGTTAATGAGAGACTAGCGGGACCGGGAACCTACGAGCAGTACTTC.

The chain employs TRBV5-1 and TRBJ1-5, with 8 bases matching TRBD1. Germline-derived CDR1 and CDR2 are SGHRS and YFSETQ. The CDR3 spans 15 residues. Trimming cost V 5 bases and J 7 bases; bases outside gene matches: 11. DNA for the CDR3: TGCGCCAGCAGACGGACCTACGGGACAGGACAGCCCCAGCATTTT. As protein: CASRRTYGTGQPQHF.

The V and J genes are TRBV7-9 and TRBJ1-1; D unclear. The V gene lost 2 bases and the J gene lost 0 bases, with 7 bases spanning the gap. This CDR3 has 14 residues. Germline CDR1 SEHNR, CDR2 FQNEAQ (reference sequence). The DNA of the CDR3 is TGTGCCAGCAGCTTATATGAGGTGAACACTGAAGCTTTCTTT. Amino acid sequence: CASSLYEVNTEAFF.

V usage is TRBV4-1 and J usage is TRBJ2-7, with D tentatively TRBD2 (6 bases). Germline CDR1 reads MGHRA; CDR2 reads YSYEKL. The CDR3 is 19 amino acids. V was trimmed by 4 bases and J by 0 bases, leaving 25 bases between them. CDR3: CASSPTLTAGIVDSYEQYF. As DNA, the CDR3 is TGCGCCAGCAGCCCAACGCTAACAGCGGGCATCGTAGACTCCTACGAGCAGTACTTC.

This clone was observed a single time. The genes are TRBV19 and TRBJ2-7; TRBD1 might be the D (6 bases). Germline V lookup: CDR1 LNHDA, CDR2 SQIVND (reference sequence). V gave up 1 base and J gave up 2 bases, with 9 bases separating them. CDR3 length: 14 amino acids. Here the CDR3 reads CASSIAGTTYEQYF. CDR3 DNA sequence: TGTGCCAGTAGTATAGCCGGGACAACCTACGAGCAGTACTTC. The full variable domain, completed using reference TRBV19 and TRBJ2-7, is DGGITQSPKYLFRKEGQNVTLSCEQNLNHDAMYWYRQDPGQGLRLIYYSQIVNDFQKGDIAEGYSVSREKKESFPLTVTSAQKNPTAFYLCASSIAGTTYEQYFGPGTRLTVT.

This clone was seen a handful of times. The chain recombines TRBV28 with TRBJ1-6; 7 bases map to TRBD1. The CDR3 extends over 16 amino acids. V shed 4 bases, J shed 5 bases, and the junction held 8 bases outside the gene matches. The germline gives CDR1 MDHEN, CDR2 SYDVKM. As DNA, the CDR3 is TGTGCCAGCAGTTACCCTGACAGGGCGAATAATTCACCCCTCCACTTT. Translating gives CASSYPDRANNSPLHF.

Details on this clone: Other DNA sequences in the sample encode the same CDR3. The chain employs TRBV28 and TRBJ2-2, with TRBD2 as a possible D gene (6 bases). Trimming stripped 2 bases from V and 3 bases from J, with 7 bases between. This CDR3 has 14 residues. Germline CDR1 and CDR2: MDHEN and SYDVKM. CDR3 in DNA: TGTGCCAGCAGTTTAGGGACTCACACCGGGGAGCTGTTTTTT. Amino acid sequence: CASSLGTHTGELFF.

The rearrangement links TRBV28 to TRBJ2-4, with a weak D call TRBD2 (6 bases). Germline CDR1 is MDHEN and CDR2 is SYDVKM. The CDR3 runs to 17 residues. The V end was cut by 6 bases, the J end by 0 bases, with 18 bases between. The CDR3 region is CASSPLREEIAKNIQYF. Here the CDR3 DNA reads TGTGCCAGCAGCCCTCTCAGGGAGGAGATAGCCAAAAACATTCAGTACTTC.

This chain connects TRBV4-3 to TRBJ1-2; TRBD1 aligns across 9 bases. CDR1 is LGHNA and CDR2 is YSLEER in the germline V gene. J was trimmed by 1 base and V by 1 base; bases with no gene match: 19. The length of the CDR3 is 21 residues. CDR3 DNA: TGCGCCAGCAGCCAAGCGGGACAGGGCAATCTGAAGGACAAAGATAACTATGGCTACACCTTC. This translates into CASSQAGQGNLKDKDNYGYTF.

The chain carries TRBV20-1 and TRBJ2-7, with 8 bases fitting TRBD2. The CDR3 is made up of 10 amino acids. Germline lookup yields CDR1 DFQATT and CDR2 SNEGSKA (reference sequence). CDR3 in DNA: TGCAGCGCGACTAGCGACGAGCAGTACTTC. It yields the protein CSATSDEQYF.

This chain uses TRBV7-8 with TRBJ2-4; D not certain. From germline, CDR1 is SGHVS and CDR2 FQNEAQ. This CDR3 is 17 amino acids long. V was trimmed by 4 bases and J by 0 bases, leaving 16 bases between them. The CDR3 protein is CASSSSGGRIAKNIQYF. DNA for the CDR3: TGTGCCAGCAGCTCCTCCGGTGGTAGAATAGCCAAAAACATTCAGTACTTC.

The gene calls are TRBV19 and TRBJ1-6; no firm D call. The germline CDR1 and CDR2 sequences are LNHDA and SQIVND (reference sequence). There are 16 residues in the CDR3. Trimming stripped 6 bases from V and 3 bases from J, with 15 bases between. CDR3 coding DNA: TGTGCCAGTAGGGAGCAACGAGTCCACTATAATTCACCCCTCCACTTT. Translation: CASREQRVHYNSPLHF. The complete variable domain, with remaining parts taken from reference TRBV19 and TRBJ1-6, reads DGGITQSPKYLFRKEGQNVTLSCEQNLNHDAMYWYRQDPGQGLRLIYYSQIVNDFQKGDIAEGYSVSREKKESFPLTVTSAQKNPTAFYLCASREQRVHYNSPLHFGNGTRLTVT.

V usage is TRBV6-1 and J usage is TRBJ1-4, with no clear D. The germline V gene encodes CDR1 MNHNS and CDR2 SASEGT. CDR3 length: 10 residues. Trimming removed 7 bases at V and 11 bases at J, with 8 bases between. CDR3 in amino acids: CASMAGKLFF. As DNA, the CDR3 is TGTGCCAGCATGGCGGGGAAACTGTTTTTT.

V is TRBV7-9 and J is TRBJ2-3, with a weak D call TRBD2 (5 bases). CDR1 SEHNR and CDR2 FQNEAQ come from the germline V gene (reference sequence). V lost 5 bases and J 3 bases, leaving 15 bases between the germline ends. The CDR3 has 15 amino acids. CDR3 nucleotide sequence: TGTGCCAGCAGCAATACTAGTCTTCTGACAGATACGCAGTATTTT. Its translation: CASSNTSLLTDTQYF.

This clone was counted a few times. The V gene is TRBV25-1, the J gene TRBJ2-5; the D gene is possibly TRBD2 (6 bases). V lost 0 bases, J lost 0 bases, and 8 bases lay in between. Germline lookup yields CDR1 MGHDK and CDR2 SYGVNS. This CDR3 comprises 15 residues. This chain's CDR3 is CASSEYKRDQETQYF. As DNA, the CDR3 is TGTGCCAGCAGTGAATACAAGCGGGACCAAGAGACCCAGTACTTC. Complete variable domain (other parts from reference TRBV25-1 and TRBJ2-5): EADIYQTPRYLVIGTGKKITLECSQTMGHDKMYWYQQDPGMELHLIHYSYGVNSTEKGDLSSESTVSRIRTEHFPLTLESARPSHTSQYLCASSEYKRDQETQYFGPGTRLLVL.

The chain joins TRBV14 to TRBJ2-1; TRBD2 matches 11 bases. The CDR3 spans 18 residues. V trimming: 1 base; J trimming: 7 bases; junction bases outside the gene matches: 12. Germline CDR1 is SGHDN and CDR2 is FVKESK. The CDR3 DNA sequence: TGTGCCAGCAGCCAAGCAACTAGCGGGGGACCCAAGACGAATGAGCAGTTCTTC. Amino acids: CASSQATSGGPKTNEQFF. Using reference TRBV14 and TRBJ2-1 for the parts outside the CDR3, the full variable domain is EAGVTQFPSHSVIEKGQTVTLRCDPISGHDNLYWYRRVMGKEIKFLLHFVKESKQDESGMPNNRFLAERTGGTYSTLKVQPAELEDSGVYFCASSQATSGGPKTNEQFFGPGTRLTVL.

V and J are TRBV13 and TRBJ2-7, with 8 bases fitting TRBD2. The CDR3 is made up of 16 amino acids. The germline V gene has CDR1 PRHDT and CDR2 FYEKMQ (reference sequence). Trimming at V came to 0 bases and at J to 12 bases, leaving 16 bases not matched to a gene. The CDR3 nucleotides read TGTGCCAGCAGCTTAGGCCTTTTGGCGGGGGGCCCGAACCTGTACTTC. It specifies CASSLGLLAGGPNLYF.

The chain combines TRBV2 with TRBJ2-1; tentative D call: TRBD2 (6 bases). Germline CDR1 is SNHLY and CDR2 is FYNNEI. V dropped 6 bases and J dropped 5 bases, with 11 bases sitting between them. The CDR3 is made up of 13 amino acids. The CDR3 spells CASRGLPNNEQFF. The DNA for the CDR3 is TGTGCCAGCAGGGGACTGCCTAACAATGAGCAGTTCTTC.

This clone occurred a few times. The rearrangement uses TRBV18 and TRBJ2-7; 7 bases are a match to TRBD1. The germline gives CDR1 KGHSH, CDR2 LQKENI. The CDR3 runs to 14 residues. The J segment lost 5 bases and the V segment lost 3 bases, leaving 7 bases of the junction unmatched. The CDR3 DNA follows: TGTGCCAGCTCACCCTCGACAGGGTTGGACGAGCAGTACTTC. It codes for CASSPSTGLDEQYF.

CDR3 DNA: TGTGCCAGCAGCTACGGGACAGGGGATTTCGAGCAGTACTTC. Translation gives CASSYGTGDFEQYF. This rearrangement joins TRBV14 to TRBJ2-7, with 10 bases identical to TRBD1. Germline lookup yields CDR1 SGHDN and CDR2 FVKESK. This CDR3 comprises 14 residues. The junction had 7 bases not matched to a gene; V was cut back by 5 bases and J by 6 bases. Complete variable domain (other parts from reference TRBV14 and TRBJ2-7): EAGVTQFPSHSVIEKGQTVTLRCDPISGHDNLYWYRRVMGKEIKFLLHFVKESKQDESGMPNNRFLAERTGGTYSTLKVQPAELEDSGVYFCASSYGTGDFEQYFGPGTRLTVT.

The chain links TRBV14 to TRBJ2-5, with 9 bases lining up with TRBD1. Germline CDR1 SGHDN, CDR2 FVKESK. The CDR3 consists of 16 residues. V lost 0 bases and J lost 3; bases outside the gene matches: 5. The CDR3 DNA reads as TGTGCCAGCAGCCAAGACGGCGGGACAGGGAAAGAGACCCAGTACTTC. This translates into CASSQDGGTGKETQYF.

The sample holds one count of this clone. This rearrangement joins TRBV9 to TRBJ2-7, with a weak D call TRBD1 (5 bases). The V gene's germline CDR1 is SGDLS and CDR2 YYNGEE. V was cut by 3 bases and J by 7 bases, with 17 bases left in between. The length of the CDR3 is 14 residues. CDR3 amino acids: CASSEAGSPTEQYF. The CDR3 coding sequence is TGTGCCAGCAGCGAGGCAGGGTCTCCCACGGAGCAGTACTTC.

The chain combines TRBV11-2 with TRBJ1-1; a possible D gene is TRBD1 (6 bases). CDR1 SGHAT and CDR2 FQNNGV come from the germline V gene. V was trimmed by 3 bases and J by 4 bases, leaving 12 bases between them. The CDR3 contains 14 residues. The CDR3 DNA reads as TGTGCCAGCAGCTTGCTCCAGGGGAGCACTGAAGCTTTCTTT. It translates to CASSLLQGSTEAFF.

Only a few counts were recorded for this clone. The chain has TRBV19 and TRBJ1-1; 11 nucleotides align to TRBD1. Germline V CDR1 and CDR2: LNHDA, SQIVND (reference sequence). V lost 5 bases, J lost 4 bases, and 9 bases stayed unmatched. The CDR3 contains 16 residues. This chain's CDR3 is CASSLPPGTGGTEAFF. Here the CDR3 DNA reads TGTGCCAGTAGTCTTCCACCCGGGACAGGGGGCACTGAAGCTTTCTTT.

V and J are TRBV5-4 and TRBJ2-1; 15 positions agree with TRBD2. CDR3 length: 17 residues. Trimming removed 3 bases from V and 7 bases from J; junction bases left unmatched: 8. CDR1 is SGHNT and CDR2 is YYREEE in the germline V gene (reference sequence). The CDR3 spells CASSSKPGLAGGNEQFF. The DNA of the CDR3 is TGTGCCAGCAGCTCGAAACCGGGACTAGCGGGAGGTAATGAGCAGTTCTTC. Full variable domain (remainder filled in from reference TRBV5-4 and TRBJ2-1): ETGVTQSPTHLIKTRGQQVTLRCSSQSGHNTVSWYQQALGQGPQFIFQYYREEENGRGNFPPRFSGLQFPNYSSELNVNALELDDSALYLCASSSKPGLAGGNEQFFGPGTRLTVL.

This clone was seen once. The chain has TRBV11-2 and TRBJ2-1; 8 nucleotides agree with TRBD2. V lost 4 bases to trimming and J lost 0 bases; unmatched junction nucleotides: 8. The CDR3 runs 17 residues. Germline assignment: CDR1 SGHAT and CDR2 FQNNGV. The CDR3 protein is CASSSRTSHSSYNEQFF. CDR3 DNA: TGTGCCAGCAGCTCCAGGACTAGCCACAGCTCCTACAATGAGCAGTTCTTC. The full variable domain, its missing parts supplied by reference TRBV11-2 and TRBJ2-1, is EAGVAQSPRYKIIEKRQSVAFWCNPISGHATLYWYQQILGQGPKLLIQFQNNGVVDDSQLPKDRFSAERLKGVDSTLKIQPAKLEDSAVYLCASSSRTSHSSYNEQFFGPGTRLTVL.

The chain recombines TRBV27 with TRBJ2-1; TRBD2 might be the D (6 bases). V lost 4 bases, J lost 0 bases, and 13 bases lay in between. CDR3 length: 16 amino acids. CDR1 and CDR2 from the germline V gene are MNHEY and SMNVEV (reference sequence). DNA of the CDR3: TGTGCCAGCAGTTCCCCGGCGGGGAGCTCCTACAATGAGCAGTTCTTC. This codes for CASSSPAGSSYNEQFF.